This TCR beta chain was captured by sequencing in a study of blood T cells in healthy people across ages. Study-wide background: When template switching was applied, about one barcoded beta molecule was captured per two T cells.

Study-level findings and limits: Since the PBMCs were unsorted, naive and antigen-experienced cells could not be conclusively compared. Naive CD4+ cell counts and diversity both ran higher in long-lived than in aged donors. One million T cells yielded diversity estimates that were considered underestimates.

The V gene lost 2 bases and the J gene lost 0 bases, with 17 bases spanning the gap. There are 18 residues in the CDR3. The germline V gene has CDR1 MDHEN and CDR2 SYDVKM. Combining a sample-barcoded 5' primer with a J-beta primer mix, a second PCR ran for roughly 6 to 11 cycles. Each CDR3 protein gets one entry after TCRdb re-called the 5' RACE reads with MiXCR. The table shows roughly 1.5 million distinct CDR3 sequences, with around 40% occurring only once. Points on this clonotype: Its antigen remains unidentified.

The TCR comes from a woman in her late teens or twenties in good health. This chain connects TRBV28 to TRBJ1-5; D call uncertain. Sequencing was done on a sample of blood. CDR3 residues: CASSLHIRQLVSNQPQHF. The CDR3 bases are TGTGCCAGCAGTTTACATATTAGGCAGTTAGTTAGCAATCAGCCCCAGCATTTT. The complete variable domain, with remaining parts taken from reference TRBV28 and TRBJ1-5, reads DVKVTQSSRYLVKRTGEKVFLECVQDMDHENMFWYRQDPGLGLRLIYFSYDVKMKEKGDIPEGYSVSREKKERFSLILESASTNQTSMYLCASSLHIRQLVSNQPQHFGDGTRLSIL.